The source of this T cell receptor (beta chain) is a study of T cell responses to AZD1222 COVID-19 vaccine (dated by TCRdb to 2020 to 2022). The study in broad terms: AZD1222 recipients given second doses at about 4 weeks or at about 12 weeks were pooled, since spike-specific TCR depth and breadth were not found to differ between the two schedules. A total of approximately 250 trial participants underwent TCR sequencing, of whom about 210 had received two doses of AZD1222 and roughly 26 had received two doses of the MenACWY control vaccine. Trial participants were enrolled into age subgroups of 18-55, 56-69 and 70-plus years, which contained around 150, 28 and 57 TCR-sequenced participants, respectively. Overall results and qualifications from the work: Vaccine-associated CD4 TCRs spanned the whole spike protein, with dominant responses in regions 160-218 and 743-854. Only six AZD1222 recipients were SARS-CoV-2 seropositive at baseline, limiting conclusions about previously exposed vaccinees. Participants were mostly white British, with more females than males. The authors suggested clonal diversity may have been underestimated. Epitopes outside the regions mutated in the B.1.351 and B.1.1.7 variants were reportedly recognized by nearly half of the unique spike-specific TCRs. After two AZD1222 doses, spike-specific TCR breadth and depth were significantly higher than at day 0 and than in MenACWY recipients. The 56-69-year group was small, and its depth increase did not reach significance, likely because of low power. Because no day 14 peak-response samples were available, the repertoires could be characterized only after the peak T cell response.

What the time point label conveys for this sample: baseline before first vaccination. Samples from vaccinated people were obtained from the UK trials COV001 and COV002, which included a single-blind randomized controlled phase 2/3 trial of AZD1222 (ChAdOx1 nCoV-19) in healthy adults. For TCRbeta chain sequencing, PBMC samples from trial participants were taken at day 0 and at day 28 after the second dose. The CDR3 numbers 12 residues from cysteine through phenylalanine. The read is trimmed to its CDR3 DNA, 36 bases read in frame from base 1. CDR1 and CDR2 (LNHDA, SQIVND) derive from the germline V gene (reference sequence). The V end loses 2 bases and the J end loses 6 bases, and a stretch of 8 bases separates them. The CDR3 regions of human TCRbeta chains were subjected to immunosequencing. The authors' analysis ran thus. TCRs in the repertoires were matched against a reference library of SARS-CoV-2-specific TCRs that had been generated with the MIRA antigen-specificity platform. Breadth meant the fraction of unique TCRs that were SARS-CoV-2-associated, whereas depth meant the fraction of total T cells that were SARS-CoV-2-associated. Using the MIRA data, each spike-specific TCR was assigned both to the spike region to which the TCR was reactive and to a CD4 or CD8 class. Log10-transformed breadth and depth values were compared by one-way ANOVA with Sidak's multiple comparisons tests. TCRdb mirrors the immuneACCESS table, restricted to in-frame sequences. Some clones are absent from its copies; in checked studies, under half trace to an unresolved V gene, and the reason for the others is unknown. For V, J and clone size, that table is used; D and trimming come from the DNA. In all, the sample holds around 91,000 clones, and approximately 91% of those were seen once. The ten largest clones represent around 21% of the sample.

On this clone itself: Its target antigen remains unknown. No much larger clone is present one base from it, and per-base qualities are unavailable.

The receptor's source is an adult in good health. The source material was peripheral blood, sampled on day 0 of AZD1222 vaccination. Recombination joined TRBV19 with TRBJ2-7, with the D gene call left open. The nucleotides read TGTGCCAGTAGTATAACCCCCTTCGAGCAGTACTTC. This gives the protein CASSITPFEQYF.